This T cell receptor (beta chain) was profiled in a study of regulatory T cells in long-lasting Graves disease. Germline CDR1 is KGHSH and CDR2 is LQKENI. This CDR3 comprises 14 residues. V shed 3 bases and J shed 3 bases, with 12 bases lying between them. The sample holds many counts of this clonotype. TCR beta libraries were built with iRepertoire HTBI primers and Arm-PCR of CDR3 regions. TCRdb reprocessed the multiplex PCR reads via MiXCR and lists one record per CDR3 protein. Of roughly 520,000 distinct CDR3 sequences in the sample, around 11% were seen once. The time point: newly diagnosed GD, antithyroid drugs for less than 3 months. Researchers made the TCR library from RNA that was extracted from PBMCs. A further study also used this sample, focusing on T cells in Graves' hyperthyroidism and ophthalmopathy.

This TCR was sampled from a woman aged 25 to 39 with Graves disease. The specimen comprised peripheral blood mononuclear cells (PBMCs), sampled at new diagnosis, from a patient treated with antithyroid drugs. V gene TRBV18 combines with J gene TRBJ2-7, with D perhaps matching TRBD2 (5 bases). The CDR3 reads CASSPRGENYEQYF. In nucleotides, the CDR3 is TGTGCCAGCTCACCCCGGGGAGAAAACTACGAGCAGTACTTC.